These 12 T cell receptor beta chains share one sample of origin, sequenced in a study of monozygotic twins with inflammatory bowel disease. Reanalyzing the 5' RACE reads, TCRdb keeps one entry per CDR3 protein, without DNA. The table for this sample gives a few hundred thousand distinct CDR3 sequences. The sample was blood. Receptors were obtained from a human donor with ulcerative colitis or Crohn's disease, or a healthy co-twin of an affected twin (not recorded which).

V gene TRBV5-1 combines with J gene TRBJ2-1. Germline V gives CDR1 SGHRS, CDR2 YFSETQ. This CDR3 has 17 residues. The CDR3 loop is CASSDLSTSSSYNEQFF.

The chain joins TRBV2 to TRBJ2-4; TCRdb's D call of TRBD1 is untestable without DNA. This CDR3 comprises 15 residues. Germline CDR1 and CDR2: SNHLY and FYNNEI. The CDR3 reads CASSFTGDAKNIQYF.

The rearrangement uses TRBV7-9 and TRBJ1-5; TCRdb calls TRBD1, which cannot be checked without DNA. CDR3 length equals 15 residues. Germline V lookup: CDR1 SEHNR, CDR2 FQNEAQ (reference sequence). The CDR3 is CASSSDRVGNQPQHF.

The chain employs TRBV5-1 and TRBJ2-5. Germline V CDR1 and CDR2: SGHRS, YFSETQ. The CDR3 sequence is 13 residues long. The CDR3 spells CASSVVLQETQYF.

CDR3 protein: CASSPRTSANEQFF. This chain joins TRBV7-6 and TRBJ2-1; with no DNA, the TCRdb D assignment of TRBD2 cannot be verified. Germline V gives CDR1 SGHVS, CDR2 FNYEAQ. The CDR3 totals 14 residues.

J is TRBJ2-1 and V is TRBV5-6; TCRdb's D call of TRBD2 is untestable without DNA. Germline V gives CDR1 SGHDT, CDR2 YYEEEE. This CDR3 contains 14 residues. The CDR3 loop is CASSFGGRALEQFF.

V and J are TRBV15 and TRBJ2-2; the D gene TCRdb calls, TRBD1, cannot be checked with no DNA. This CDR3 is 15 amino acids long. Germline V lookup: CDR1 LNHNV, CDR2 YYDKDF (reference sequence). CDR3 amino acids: CATSRRTGGTGELFF.

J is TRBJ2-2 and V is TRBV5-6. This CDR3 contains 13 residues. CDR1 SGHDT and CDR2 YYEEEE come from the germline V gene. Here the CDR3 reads CASSLGSLGELFF.

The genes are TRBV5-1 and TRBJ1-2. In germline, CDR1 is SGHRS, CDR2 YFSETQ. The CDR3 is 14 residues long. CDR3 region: CASRLTGLGYGYTF.

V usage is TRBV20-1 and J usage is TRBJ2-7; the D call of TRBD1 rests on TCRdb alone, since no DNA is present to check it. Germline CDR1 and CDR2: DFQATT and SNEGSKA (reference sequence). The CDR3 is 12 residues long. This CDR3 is CSALRDPYEQYF.

CDR3: CASSFGRARAYEQYF. This rearrangement joins TRBV7-2 to TRBJ2-7; TCRdb lists TRBD2, though no DNA is available to test this call. CDR1 and CDR2 (germline): SGHTA, FQGNSA. The CDR3 has 15 amino acids.

The CDR3: CSASGNWKAGGSDTQYF. The V call is TRBV20-1, the J call TRBJ2-3; there is no DNA to check the TCRdb D call of TRBD2. Looked up from germline, CDR1 is DFQATT and CDR2 is SNEGSKA (reference sequence). This CDR3 region has 17 residues.